This T cell receptor beta chain stems from a study of blood T cell repertoires in COVID-19. Study-wide background: COVID-19 samples from acute and convalescent phases originated in the United States, Italy and Spain. PBMCs, B-cell-depleted T cells, or T cells were the source of the cDNA or gDNA that made up the material.

Authors' methods: Counts of nucleated cells, estimated from reference gene primer amplification, were obtained. The repertoire was sequenced with immunoSEQ multiplex PCR; TCRdb's copy has only in-frame clones and lacks some. The DNA was the basis for D and trimming; V, J and clone size are from that table. The sample gives around 250,000 clones, roughly 84% of which show up once; around 3.2% is in the top ten. With V trimmed by 4 bases and J by 5 bases, 12 bases remained unmatched. The CDR3 runs to 16 residues. The V gene's germline CDR1 is SGDLS and CDR2 YYNGEE. This TCR was sampled from a young woman with acute or convalescent COVID-19. Source material: peripheral blood. V usage is TRBV9 and J usage is TRBJ2-5; 9 bases match TRBD2. In DNA form, the CDR3 reads TGTGCCAGCAGCCCTACAGTACTAGCGGGTAAGGAGACCCAGTACTTC. Its translation is CASSPTVLAGKETQYF.